Each of the 26 T cell receptor beta chains below was sequenced from the same sample in a study of blood T cell repertoires in COVID-19. The data were produced by immunoSEQ multiplex PCR, yet TCRdb's version contains in-frame clones alone and is incomplete. This table has 140,000 to 150,000 clones, roughly 79% appearing once. Sequenced material: peripheral blood. Source of these receptors: a human donor in a cohort sampled during active COVID-19.

The V call is TRBV29-1, the J call TRBJ2-3, with D unresolved. V lost 4 bases to trimming and J lost 6 bases, with 14 bases between them. Germline-derived CDR1 and CDR2 are SQVTM and ANQGSEA. The CDR3 covers 13 residues. CDR3: CSVAPPSVDTQYF. CDR3 bases: TGCAGCGTTGCCCCCCCGTCAGTGGATACGCAGTATTTT.

The V gene is TRBV3-1 (or the pseudogene TRBV3-2), the J gene TRBJ2-7, with D unclear. The CDR3 sequence is 12 residues long. Trimming left V 4 bases short and J 0 bases short, with 4 bases between. The V gene's germline CDR1 is LGHDT and CDR2 YNNKEL (reference sequence). Written as DNA, the CDR3 is TGTGCCAGCAGCCCCCTCTCCTACGAGCAGTACTTC. This gives the protein CASSPLSYEQYF.

The chain recombines TRBV5-5 with TRBJ2-7; 8 bases line up with TRBD2. V shed 1 base and J 2 bases; nucleotides not matched to a gene: 14. Germline CDR1 and CDR2: SGHKS and YYEKEE (reference sequence). The CDR3 is made up of 18 amino acids. This chain's CDR3 is CASSLMLAGGFSTYEQYF. The CDR3 DNA reads TGTGCCAGCAGCTTGATGCTTGCGGGGGGTTTCTCAACCTACGAGCAGTACTTC. Complete variable domain (other parts from reference TRBV5-5 and TRBJ2-7): DAGVTQSPTHLIKTRGQQVTLRCSPISGHKSVSWYQQVLGQGPQFIFQYYEKEERGRGNFPDRFSARQFPNYSSELNVNALLLGDSALYLCASSLMLAGGFSTYEQYFGPGTRLTVT.

The V and J genes are TRBV6-2 or TRBV6-3 and TRBJ2-5; no clear D. Looked up from germline, CDR1 is MNHEY and CDR2 is SVGEGT. This CDR3 comprises 13 residues. Trimming cost V 5 bases and J 5 bases, with 12 bases left between them. The CDR3 bases are TGTGCCAGCAGTCACAGCAGGATGGAGACCCAGTACTTC. Amino acid sequence: CASSHSRMETQYF.

The genes are TRBV3-1 (or the pseudogene TRBV3-2) and TRBJ2-7; 10 bases map to TRBD2. Per the germline V gene, CDR1 is LGHDT and CDR2 is YNNKEL (reference sequence). With V trimmed by 1 base and J by 1 base, 10 bases remained unmatched. The CDR3 covers 18 residues. The DNA of the CDR3 is TGTGCCAGCAGCCAAGTGGGAGCTAGCGGGAGTTCATCCTACGAGCAGTACTTC. Its translation: CASSQVGASGSSSYEQYF.

This chain connects TRBV5-1 to TRBJ1-3; D might be TRBD1 (5 bases). V was trimmed by 3 bases and J by 1 base, leaving 8 bases between them. Germline V gene sequence: CDR1 SGHRS, CDR2 YFSETQ. The CDR3 extends over 14 amino acids. The CDR3 DNA is TGCGCCAGCAGCTCACAGGCTTCTGGAAACACCATATATTTT. The encoded protein is CASSSQASGNTIYF.

The rearrangement joins TRBV28 to TRBJ1-2, with 7 bases fitting TRBD1. V shed 4 bases and J 4 bases; nucleotides not matched to a gene: 12. Germline CDR1 MDHEN, CDR2 SYDVKM. The CDR3 is 16 residues long. CDR3 in DNA: TGTGCCAGCAGTTCTGAATCGACGGACAGGCTCTATGGCTACACCTTC. It specifies CASSSESTDRLYGYTF.

This clone was counted a few times. V is TRBV7-9 and J is TRBJ1-5; D remains ambiguous. With 5 bases removed from V and 0 bases from J, the gap between germline ends came to 14 bases. The CDR3 contains 16 residues. CDR1 is SEHNR and CDR2 is FQNEAQ in the germline V gene (reference sequence). Here the CDR3 reads CASSRDGGYSNQPQHF. In nucleotides, the CDR3 is TGTGCCAGCAGCCGTGACGGAGGGTATAGCAATCAGCCCCAGCATTTT.

This clone was seen more than once but under ten times. This sequence joins TRBV5-1 and TRBJ2-1, with TRBD2 matching 13 bases. CDR3 size: 15 residues. The trim removed 4 bases at V and 9 bases at J, leaving 7 bases unmatched. The germline V gene encodes CDR1 SGHRS and CDR2 YFSETQ. CDR3 in amino acids: CASSPGLAGEGEQFF. DNA of the CDR3: TGCGCCAGCAGCCCAGGACTAGCGGGAGAGGGTGAGCAGTTCTTC.

The rearrangement joins TRBV19 to TRBJ1-1, with 9 positions matching TRBD1. The CDR3 is 14 amino acids. The trim removed 4 bases at V and 7 bases at J, leaving 7 bases unmatched. Germline CDR1 LNHDA, CDR2 SQIVND (reference sequence). CDR3 amino acids: CASSRYRGHNEAFF. As DNA, the CDR3 is TGTGCCAGTAGTAGATACAGGGGGCATAATGAAGCTTTCTTT.

The chain couples TRBV7-2 to TRBJ2-7, with 8 bases fitting TRBD1. From germline, CDR1 is SGHTA and CDR2 FQGNSA. The CDR3 is 16 residues long. The trim removed 0 bases at V and 2 bases at J, leaving 6 bases unmatched. CDR3 region: CASSLATGTGTYEQYF. Here the CDR3 DNA reads TGTGCCAGCAGCTTAGCGACCGGGACAGGTACCTACGAGCAGTACTTC.

This clone was detected a few times. The V gene is TRBV7-2, the J gene TRBJ1-5; 9 nucleotides match TRBD1. J was trimmed by 4 bases and V by 3 bases; bases with no gene match: 1. Germline V gene sequence: CDR1 SGHTA, CDR2 FQGNSA. This CDR3 spans 14 amino acids. The CDR3 sequence: CASSFGTGNQPQHF. CDR3 in DNA: TGTGCCAGCAGCTTTGGGACAGGGAATCAGCCCCAGCATTTT.

The chain has TRBV3-1 (or the pseudogene TRBV3-2) and TRBJ1-5; tentatively, D is TRBD1 (6 bases). CDR1 is LGHDT and CDR2 is YNNKEL in the germline V gene (reference sequence). V lost 4 bases and J 6 bases, leaving 13 bases between the germline ends. The CDR3 length is 14 residues. DNA for the CDR3: TGTGCCAGCAGCCCTCGTAACAGGGCTCAGCCCCAGCATTTT. Translated, it gives CASSPRNRAQPQHF.

V usage is TRBV25-1 and J usage is TRBJ2-1; 10 positions agree with TRBD1. This CDR3 comprises 13 residues. With 3 bases clipped from V and 8 bases from J, the junction kept 1 base outside the gene matches. The V gene's germline CDR1 is MGHDK and CDR2 SYGVNS. DNA for the CDR3: TGTGCCAGCAGTGAGACAGGGGGCTATGAGCAGTTCTTC. It specifies CASSETGGYEQFF.

The rearrangement joins TRBV6-5 to TRBJ1-4; D is undetermined. This CDR3 spans 14 amino acids. Trimming removed 6 bases from V and 8 bases from J, with 16 bases in between. Germline V gene lookup returns CDR1 MNHEY and CDR2 SVGAGI. CDR3 DNA sequence: TGTGCCAGCAGCCGAGACGATCGAGGCGAAAAACTGTTTTTT. Translation: CASSRDDRGEKLFF.

This rearrangement joins TRBV6-5 to TRBJ2-5, with a weak D call TRBD1 (6 bases). Germline V gene sequence: CDR1 MNHEY, CDR2 SVGAGI. This CDR3 is built from 13 residues. V was cut by 11 bases and J by 1 base, with 14 bases left in between. The CDR3 nucleotides read TGTGCCTGCTCAGGGGCAGGCCAAGAGACCCAGTACTTC. Protein: CACSGAGQETQYF.

Details on this clone: The same CDR3 is also encoded by other DNA sequences in this sample. The chain joins TRBV19 to TRBJ2-6, with D uncertain. V was trimmed by 3 bases and J by 0 bases, leaving 6 bases between them. The CDR3 has 15 amino acids. Germline assignment: CDR1 LNHDA and CDR2 SQIVND (reference sequence). CDR3 in DNA: TGTGCCAGTAGTATTTCGTTCTCTGGGGCCAACGTCCTGACTTTC. It specifies CASSISFSGANVLTF.

V and J are TRBV24-1 and TRBJ2-2; 7 bases agree with TRBD1. This CDR3 is built from 15 residues. V gave up 0 bases and J gave up 3 bases; unmatched junction bases: 0. CDR1 is KGHDR, CDR2 SFDVKD, per germline. CDR3 DNA sequence: TGTGCCACCAGTGATTTGCAGGGGGACACCGGGGAGCTGTTTTTT. This encodes CATSDLQGDTGELFF.

This clone was counted once. The chain links TRBV11-3 to TRBJ2-1; 8 bases are a match to TRBD1. Germline assignment: CDR1 SGHNT and CDR2 YENEEA. The V segment lost 5 bases and the J segment 2 bases; nucleotides outside the gene matches: 5. The CDR3 length is 15 residues. CDR3 sequence reads: CASSPGTGAYNEQFF. The DNA of the CDR3 is TGTGCCAGCAGCCCCGGGACAGGAGCCTACAATGAGCAGTTCTTC.

The gene calls are TRBV3-1 (or the pseudogene TRBV3-2) and TRBJ1-2; TRBD1 matches 7 bases. Germline-derived CDR1 and CDR2 are LGHDT and YNNKEL (reference sequence). J lost 2 bases, V lost 1 base, and 1 base had no gene match. The CDR3 loop spans 14 amino acids. The DNA for the CDR3 is TGTGCCAGCAGCCAAGCGGGACAGAACTATGGCTACACCTTC. Its translation: CASSQAGQNYGYTF.

The chain links TRBV28 to TRBJ2-7, with D perhaps TRBD1 (5 bases). This CDR3 has 15 amino acids. V lost 5 bases, J lost 2 bases, and 16 bases lay in between. Germline-derived CDR1 and CDR2 are MDHEN and SYDVKM. The DNA of the CDR3 is TGTGCCAGCAGTGGAATTCAGGGTGGGGCCTACGAGCAGTACTTC. It translates to CASSGIQGGAYEQYF.

The chain uses TRBV3-1 (or the pseudogene TRBV3-2) and TRBJ1-4; tentative D call: TRBD1 (5 bases). The CDR3 has 14 amino acids. The V gene lost 4 bases and the J gene lost 7 bases, with 13 bases spanning the gap. Germline CDR1 reads LGHDT; CDR2 reads YNNKEL (reference sequence). The CDR3 DNA sequence: TGTGCCAGCAGCCGATCCCGGGGGAGTGAAAAACTGTTTTTT. It translates to CASSRSRGSEKLFF.

There are a few counts of this clone. This chain joins TRBV4-3 and TRBJ2-2; the D gene is possibly TRBD1 (5 bases). The CDR3 totals 13 residues. Trimming took off 1 base at V and 8 bases at J, with 8 bases between the two ends. The germline V gene has CDR1 LGHNA and CDR2 YSLEER. The CDR3 coding sequence is TGCGCCAGCAGCCAAGTTCAGGGTGGGGAGCTGTTTTTT. This gives the protein CASSQVQGGELFF.

The chain employs TRBV11-2 and TRBJ2-7; the match to TRBD2 covers 9 bases. V gave up 3 bases and J gave up 4 bases; unmatched junction bases: 7. The CDR3 loop spans 15 amino acids. CDR1 is SGHAT, CDR2 FQNNGV, per germline. The CDR3, as DNA: TGTGCCAGCAGCTTGGGTGCGGGAGGGCCTTACGAGCAGTACTTC. Its protein is CASSLGAGGPYEQYF.

This chain links TRBV2 with TRBJ1-6, with D hard to call. The germline CDR1 and CDR2 sequences are SNHLY and FYNNEI. Trimming stripped 7 bases from V and 9 bases from J, with 13 bases between. The CDR3 is made up of 13 amino acids. CDR3 region: CASTRDLFSPLHF. The CDR3, as DNA: TGTGCCAGCACCCGGGATTTATTTTCACCCCTCCACTTT.

V gene TRBV5-4 combines with J gene TRBJ2-5; the match to TRBD2 covers 12 bases. The CDR3 covers 14 residues. CDR1 is SGHNT and CDR2 is YYREEE in the germline V gene (reference sequence). CDR3 coding DNA: TGTGCTTCCGCTAGCGGGAGGGCCGGAGAGACCCAGTACTTC. This translates into CASASGRAGETQYF.